The next 7 T cell receptor beta chains were all read from a single sample in a study of vaccination effects on CD4 cells after COVID-19. Culture proceeded for approximately 10 days, and CD4+ T cells were then isolated. The method was immunoSEQ multiplex PCR; TCRdb's version includes in-frame clones alone and lacks a portion of them. Of about 30,000 clones listed, approximately 65% are singletons. Which antigens these TCRs recognize remains unknown. The sample here was CD4+ T cells from PBMCs cultured without peptide, taken before COVID-19 vaccination. The receptors come from a human donor who received a COVID-19 vaccine.

The chain's CDR3 is CASSLVAEETQYF. The CDR3, as DNA: TGTGCCAGCAGTTTGGTTGCGGAAGAGACCCAGTACTTC. The chain is built from TRBV6-5 and TRBJ2-5, with D uncertain. The V gene lost 4 bases and the J gene lost 3 bases, with 9 bases spanning the gap. This CDR3 region has 13 residues. The germline gives CDR1 MNHEY, CDR2 SVGAGI.

The chain joins TRBV4-1 to TRBJ1-2; unclear D gene. The germline V gene has CDR1 MGHRA and CDR2 YSYEKL. The V end was cut by 1 base, the J end by 7 bases, with 13 bases between. The CDR3 is 14 amino acids. CDR3 nucleotide sequence: TGCGCCAGCAGCCAAGTTTTAGTCAGTCCTGGCTACACCTTC. This sequence encodes CASSQVLVSPGYTF.

The chain recombines TRBV3-1 (or the pseudogene TRBV3-2) with TRBJ1-2; D is possibly TRBD1 (5 bases). This CDR3 region has 14 residues. The V gene's germline CDR1 is LGHDT and CDR2 YNNKEL (reference sequence). The V gene lost 0 bases and the J gene lost 4 bases, with 9 bases spanning the gap. CDR3 region: CASSQDRQSYGYTF. The CDR3 DNA reads as TGTGCCAGCAGCCAAGATCGACAGTCCTATGGCTACACCTTC.

The chain has TRBV6-5 and TRBJ2-7; TRBD1 matches 7 bases. CDR3 length equals 13 residues. V gave up 6 bases and J gave up 5 bases; unmatched junction bases: 7. Germline V gene lookup returns CDR1 MNHEY and CDR2 SVGAGI. The CDR3 DNA reads as TGTGCCAGCAGCCCCAGGACAGGCGACGAGCAGTACTTC. It specifies CASSPRTGDEQYF.

The gene calls are TRBV3-1 (or the pseudogene TRBV3-2) and TRBJ2-7; either TRBD1 or TRBD2 may fit D (5 bases each). This CDR3 region has 12 residues. Trimming shortened V by 4 bases and J by 9 bases, and 13 bases separated the two germline ends. In germline, CDR1 is LGHDT, CDR2 YNNKEL (reference sequence). CDR3 DNA sequence: TGTGCCAGCAGCCCCCGGCTGGGGGTGCAGTACTTC. Encoded protein: CASSPRLGVQYF.

This clone was detected only a few times. This chain connects TRBV10-3 to TRBJ2-7, with D perhaps TRBD1 or TRBD2 (6 bases each). In germline, CDR1 is ENHRY, CDR2 SYGVKD. The CDR3 loop spans 13 amino acids. V lost 8 bases, J lost 6 bases, and 17 bases lay in between. The CDR3 region is CAIYREGGGEQYF. The CDR3 bases are TGTGCCATCTATCGCGAGGGGGGAGGCGAGCAGTACTTC.

The chain employs TRBV10-2 and TRBJ2-7; D is undetermined. Germline V gene sequence: CDR1 WSHSY, CDR2 SAAADI. Trimming pared 5 bases from V and 3 bases from J, leaving 8 bases between. There are 12 residues in the CDR3. The CDR3 region has the DNA TGCGCCAGCAGTCAGGCGAGCTACGAGCAGTACTTC. Amino acids: CASSQASYEQYF.